A single sample gave rise to the 27 T cell receptor beta chains below, sequenced in a study of cytomegalovirus exposure and HLA in healthy donors. The PCR was carried out with 60 Vbeta primers and 13 Jbeta primers. Profiled with immunoSEQ multiplex PCR; TCRdb holds only in-frame clones, not every one. Of 86,000 or so clones listed, 70% to 80% were seen once; the top ten hold approximately 14%. The sequenced sample consisted of PBMCs. The source of these receptors is a woman aged 40 to 49 in good health and CMV-seropositive.

This clone has a handful of counts. The V call is TRBV5-1, the J call TRBJ2-7; 8 bases map to TRBD2. The CDR3 spans 14 residues. Unmatched junction bases numbered 6, after V lost 3 bases and J lost 4 bases. Germline V gene data show CDR1 as SGHRS and CDR2 as YFSETQ. The chain's CDR3 is CASSSRAGVYEQYF. The CDR3 nucleotides read TGCGCCAGCAGCTCCCGAGCGGGAGTTTACGAGCAGTACTTC. Together with reference TRBV5-1 and TRBJ2-7, the CDR3 gives the full variable domain: KAGVTQTPRYLIKTRGQQVTLSCSPISGHRSVSWYQQTPGQGLQFLFEYFSETQRNKGNFPGRFSGRQFSNSRSEMNVSTLELGDSALYLCASSSRAGVYEQYFGPGTRLTVT.

The J gene is TRBJ1-2, the V gene TRBV11-1; D not resolved. V was trimmed by 2 bases and J by 5 bases, leaving 15 bases between them. Germline CDR1 and CDR2: SGHAT and FQDESV (reference sequence). The CDR3 is made up of 15 amino acids. The CDR3 nucleotides are TGTGCCAGCAGCTTAAACCCCGGGGATTCGTATGGCTACACCTTC. It yields the protein CASSLNPGDSYGYTF. Using reference TRBV11-1 and TRBJ1-2 for the parts outside the CDR3, the full variable domain is EAEVAQSPRYKITEKSQAVAFWCDPISGHATLYWYRQILGQGPELLVQFQDESVVDDSQLPKDRFSAERLKGVDSTLKIQPAELGDSAMYLCASSLNPGDSYGYTFGSGTRLTVV.

The chain has TRBV19 and TRBJ1-2, with unresolved D. The V and J ends lost 11 bases and 5 bases respectively, with 21 bases between them. The CDR3 consists of 14 residues. The V gene's germline CDR1 is LNHDA and CDR2 SQIVND (reference sequence). CDR3 DNA sequence: TGTGCCGCCCACAGCACAGTGAACGATTATGGCTACACCTTC. It is translated as CAAHSTVNDYGYTF.

The chain combines TRBV30 with TRBJ2-3; 15 bases align to TRBD2. V trimming: 7 bases; J trimming: 3 bases; junction bases outside the gene matches: 11. From germline, CDR1 is GTSNPN and CDR2 SVGIG (reference sequence). The CDR3 length is 17 residues. The chain's CDR3 is CASHGGLAGGGTDTQYF. DNA for the CDR3: TGTGCCTCCCATGGGGGACTAGCGGGAGGTGGGACAGATACGCAGTATTTT.

The chain uses TRBV6-4 and TRBJ2-1, with TRBD2 matching over 13 bases. Trimming took 9 bases from V and 3 from J; bases not matched to a gene: 11. This CDR3 comprises 17 residues. Per germline, CDR1 MRHNA and CDR2 SNTAGT. As DNA, the CDR3 is TGTGCCAGTTCACTAGCGGGGGGGTACGGGGGCTACAATGAGCAGTTCTTC. Its translation: CASSLAGGYGGYNEQFF.

The CDR3 sequence: CATLVQSQETQYF. CDR3 DNA sequence: TGTGCCACCCTCGTACAGTCCCAGGAGACCCAGTACTTC. The V and J genes are TRBV6-1 and TRBJ2-5; no definite D call. CDR1 MNHNS and CDR2 SASEGT come from the germline V gene. The V gene lost 10 bases and the J gene lost 5 bases, with 17 bases spanning the gap. This CDR3 contains 13 residues.

The chain recombines TRBV6-5 with TRBJ1-1, with D perhaps matching TRBD1 (5 bases). V shed 2 bases and J shed 1 base, with 11 bases lying between them. This CDR3 is 15 amino acids long. Germline loops: CDR1 MNHEY, CDR2 SVGAGI. The CDR3 DNA reads TGTGCCAGCAGTTACAGCGGGGGGGGGAACACTGAAGCTTTCTTT. Its protein is CASSYSGGGNTEAFF.

The CDR3 region is CASSRQGVINQPQHF. For the CDR3, the DNA is TGTGCCAGCAGCAGACAGGGGGTGATCAATCAGCCCCAGCATTTT. This sequence joins TRBV2 and TRBJ1-5, with 9 bases identical to TRBD1. With 6 bases clipped from V and 3 bases from J, the junction kept 6 bases outside the gene matches. The CDR3 has 15 residues. Looked up from germline, CDR1 is SNHLY and CDR2 is FYNNEI.

This clone was observed a handful of times. J is TRBJ2-1 and V is TRBV5-6; 7 nucleotides align to TRBD1. Germline V gene data show CDR1 as SGHDT and CDR2 as YYEEEE. The CDR3 extends over 17 amino acids. Trimming at V came to 0 bases and at J to 9 bases, leaving 15 bases not matched to a gene. CDR3 sequence (DNA): TGTGCCAGCAGCTTGGCGACAGGGCCGCTATACAATAGTGAGCAGTTCTTC. Protein sequence: CASSLATGPLYNSEQFF.

This chain connects TRBV27 to TRBJ2-1; 9 bases agree with TRBD2. Germline CDR1 reads MNHEY; CDR2 reads SMNVEV (reference sequence). V shed 6 bases, J shed 7 bases, and the junction held 13 bases outside the gene matches. This CDR3 contains 16 residues. CDR3 sequence reads: CASSPRAGGPGNEQFF. In DNA, the CDR3 is TGTGCCAGCAGCCCAAGGGCGGGAGGGCCGGGGAATGAGCAGTTCTTC.

The CDR3 here is CSVDYDNEQFF. DNA of the CDR3: TGCAGCGTTGACTATGACAATGAGCAGTTCTTC. The chain couples TRBV29-1 to TRBJ2-1; D is ambiguous. This CDR3 region has 11 residues. V lost 3 bases to trimming and J lost 5 bases, with 5 bases between them. The germline V gene encodes CDR1 SQVTM and CDR2 ANQGSEA.

The V call is TRBV7-9, the J call TRBJ1-1; D uncertain. The V end was cut by 3 bases, the J end by 5 bases, with 16 bases between. Looked up from germline, CDR1 is SEHNR and CDR2 is FQNEAQ (reference sequence). This CDR3 is built from 15 residues. CDR3: CASSFGFRIDTEAFF. Here the CDR3 DNA reads TGTGCCAGCAGCTTTGGTTTTAGAATTGATACTGAAGCTTTCTTT.

The CDR3 loop reads CASSGVEGIAQHF. CDR3 bases: TGTGCCAGCAGTGGAGTCGAGGGTATAGCCCAGCATTTT. V gene TRBV6-1 combines with J gene TRBJ1-5; D not resolved. The CDR3 is 13 amino acids. V lost 4 bases and J lost 11, with 15 bases in between. From germline, CDR1 is MNHNS and CDR2 SASEGT.

The V gene is TRBV2, the J gene TRBJ2-2; D not certain. This CDR3 region has 14 residues. Trimming pared 4 bases from V and 1 base from J, leaving 7 bases between. Germline V gives CDR1 SNHLY, CDR2 FYNNEI. CDR3 region: CASSANRNTGELFF. DNA of the CDR3: TGTGCCAGCAGTGCAAACAGGAACACCGGGGAGCTGTTTTTT.

This clone appeared a single time. This sequence joins TRBV6-5 and TRBJ2-3; D is possibly TRBD2 (6 bases). Trimming shortened V by 8 bases and J by 6 bases, and 21 bases separated the two germline ends. Germline CDR1 MNHEY, CDR2 SVGAGI. This CDR3 has 15 residues. The CDR3 bases are TGTGCCAGCGGGGACCGCGGGGCTCTCGAGGATACGCAGTATTTT. Protein: CASGDRGALEDTQYF.

In its sample, this clone was seen once. The V gene is TRBV11-2, the J gene TRBJ2-7; D possibly corresponds to TRBD2 (6 bases). This CDR3 comprises 13 residues. Germline V CDR1 and CDR2: SGHAT, FQNNGV. Trimming left V 0 bases short and J 9 bases short, with 12 bases between. The CDR3 here is CASSLDFGGGQYF. The CDR3 DNA reads TGTGCCAGCAGCTTAGATTTTGGGGGAGGGCAGTACTTC.

V and J are TRBV5-1 and TRBJ2-1, with 10 bases that match TRBD2. The CDR3 totals 15 residues. V shed 4 bases, J shed 8 bases, and the junction held 9 bases outside the gene matches. Germline V gene sequence: CDR1 SGHRS, CDR2 YFSETQ. The CDR3 DNA is TGCGCCAGCAGCAGTCGACCTAGCGGGGGTTATGAGCAGTTCTTC. Translating it yields CASSSRPSGGYEQFF.

The chain carries TRBV5-6 and TRBJ1-2; D remains unclear. From germline, CDR1 is SGHDT and CDR2 YYEEEE. This CDR3 is built from 14 residues. V lost 7 bases to trimming and J lost 0 bases, with 13 bases between them. CDR3 loop: CASGMREANYGYTF. Written as DNA, the CDR3 is TGTGCCAGCGGCATGAGGGAAGCTAACTATGGCTACACCTTC.

The chain couples TRBV30 to TRBJ2-7, with 12 bases matching TRBD2. Germline loops: CDR1 GTSNPN, CDR2 SVGIG (reference sequence). The CDR3 runs 13 residues. V trimming: 5 bases; J trimming: 4 bases; junction bases outside the gene matches: 3. The CDR3 spells CAWDGTSGYEQYF. In DNA form, the CDR3 reads TGTGCCTGGGACGGGACTAGCGGGTACGAGCAGTACTTC.

The gene calls are TRBV10-3 and TRBJ1-4; no clear D gene. V lost 0 bases and J 7 bases, leaving 12 bases between the germline ends. The length of the CDR3 is 15 residues. Germline loops: CDR1 ENHRY, CDR2 SYGVKD. The CDR3 DNA is TGTGCCATCAGTGAGTCGACAAGTTCTGCTGAAAAACTGTTTTTT. Translated: CAISESTSSAEKLFF.

In its sample, this clone was seen a few times. The rearrangement links TRBV7-9 to TRBJ1-3; no reliable D call. Trimming shortened V by 5 bases and J by 10 bases, and 18 bases separated the two germline ends. The germline V gene encodes CDR1 SEHNR and CDR2 FQNEAQ (reference sequence). The CDR3 contains 14 residues. Here the CDR3 reads CASSPMAGWRTIYF. CDR3 nucleotides: TGTGCCAGCAGCCCGATGGCGGGATGGAGGACCATATATTTT. The variable domain in full, with the rest retrieved from reference TRBV7-9 and TRBJ1-3, is DTGVSQNPRHKITKRGQNVTFRCDPISEHNRLYWYRQTLGQGPEFLTYFQNEAQLEKSRLLSDRFSAERPKGSFSTLEIQRTEQGDSAMYLCASSPMAGWRTIYFGEGSWLTVV.

The chain links TRBV27 to TRBJ1-4; no definite D call. Trimming removed 6 bases from V and 7 bases from J, with 15 bases in between. The V gene's germline CDR1 is MNHEY and CDR2 SMNVEV (reference sequence). The CDR3 contains 14 residues. In DNA, the CDR3 is TGTGCCAGCAGCCGACGTGAGGGTTTTGAAAAACTGTTTTTT. Amino acid sequence: CASSRREGFEKLFF.

The chain joins TRBV6-1 to TRBJ2-7, with 9 bases matching TRBD1. CDR3 length equals 15 residues. CDR1 and CDR2 (germline): MNHNS, SASEGT. Trimming removed 2 bases from V and 4 bases from J; junction bases left unmatched: 6. The CDR3 region is CASSELGTGTYEQYF. DNA of the CDR3: TGTGCCAGCAGTGAACTAGGGACAGGGACTTACGAGCAGTACTTC.

A single count supports this clone. The chain uses TRBV27 and TRBJ1-5; D is undetermined. CDR3 size: 13 residues. The germline V gene encodes CDR1 MNHEY and CDR2 SMNVEV (reference sequence). V gave up 3 bases and J gave up 6 bases, with 9 bases separating them. The CDR3 coding sequence is TGTGCCAGCAGTTTTGGAGGAGGTCAGCCCCAGCATTTT. It translates to CASSFGGGQPQHF.

The table lists this clone with a count of one. The chain is built from TRBV14 and TRBJ1-1; D gene ambiguous. Deletions cut 1 base from V and 2 bases from J, with 5 bases between. The CDR3 has 13 amino acids. CDR1 SGHDN and CDR2 FVKESK come from the germline V gene. Here the CDR3 DNA reads TGTGCCAGCAGCCAAGTATTTAACACTGAAGCTTTCTTT. Translation gives CASSQVFNTEAFF.

The chain carries TRBV19 and TRBJ1-2, with a possible D match to TRBD1 (6 bases). Deletions cut 5 bases from V and 6 bases from J, with 19 bases between. Looked up from germline, CDR1 is LNHDA and CDR2 is SQIVND (reference sequence). This CDR3 contains 15 residues. Here the CDR3 reads CASSAQQGAFDGYTF. CDR3 DNA: TGTGCCAGTAGTGCCCAACAGGGCGCTTTTGATGGCTACACCTTC.

The chain links TRBV30 to TRBJ1-1; 9 bases agree with TRBD1. The germline CDR1 and CDR2 sequences are GTSNPN and SVGIG (reference sequence). The CDR3 has 15 residues. The V and J ends lost 3 bases and 4 bases, in that order; junction bases with no gene match: 9. Here the CDR3 DNA reads TGTGCCTGGAGGAGAGCGGGACAGGGTGTCACTGAAGCTTTCTTT. This encodes CAWRRAGQGVTEAFF.